The following is a T cell receptor (beta chain) sequence with its context. Assay used: immunoSEQ multiplex PCR; TCRdb lists only in-frame clones, some missing. This table holds 110,000 to 150,000 clones, roughly 90% found once. This entry is derived from a study of T cell responses to AZD1222 COVID-19 vaccine. V gave up 5 bases and J gave up 4 bases, with 6 bases separating them. The CDR3 runs to 12 residues. CDR1 and CDR2 from the germline V gene are MDHEN and SYDVKM. V and J are TRBV28 and TRBJ1-3; no reliable D call. This clonotype was sampled from an adult in good health. The specimen comprised peripheral blood, sampled on day 0 of AZD1222 vaccination. Written as DNA, the CDR3 is TGTGCCAGCAGTGAAGTCGGAAACACCATATATTTT. Translating it yields CASSEVGNTIYF.